The clone carrying this TCR beta chain is medium-sized (0.01 to 0.1%) in the sample. Time point of the sample: sample taken at primary tumor resection. Donors were approximately 70 untreated early-stage non-small cell lung cancer patients. The study sequenced unsorted whole RNA from tumor, nontumor lung or frozen PBMC. The data were taken from a study of spatial heterogeneity in lung cancer. Study-wide background: Sequencing consistently turned up more beta-chain sequences than alpha-chain sequences.

The library protocol tagged each TCR cDNA with a unique molecular identifier. MiXCR, applied by TCRdb to the 5' RACE reads, yields one record per CDR3 protein. Of 2,500 or so distinct CDR3 sequences listed, just under 2% were seen once; the top ten hold 18%. The starting material was normal lung tissue next to the tumor, obtained at surgery. The TCR sequence derives from a male donor with early-stage non-small cell lung cancer.

The CDR3 coding sequence is TGTGCCAGCAGTTACGACCCCGAAAGCTCCTACAATGAGCAGTTCTTC. It is translated as CASSYDPESSYNEQFF. The chain recombines TRBV12-3 or TRBV12-4 with TRBJ2-1, with no clear D. V was shortened by 4 bases and J by 0 bases, with 13 bases between the two germline ends. CDR3 size: 16 residues.